This T cell receptor beta chain was recovered during a study of cytomegalovirus exposure and HLA in healthy donors. Turning to the study itself: The Caucasian-associated ancestry cluster held 80% to 90% of some 420 genotyped donors.

Broader study findings: A list of roughly 180 TCR beta chains associated with cytomegalovirus was given. As a later analysis showed, a missense DCLRE1C variant was linked to trimming of TCR beta V- and J-genes. It is likely that the observed cluster of highly shared sequence variants was a sequencing artifact.

This CDR3 has 13 amino acids. Germline V gives CDR1 SQVTM, CDR2 ANQGSEA. After removal of 3 bases from V and 14 bases from J, the junction contained 11 bases not matched to a gene. PCR employed 60 Vbeta and 13 Jbeta primers. The method was immunoSEQ multiplex PCR; TCRdb's version includes in-frame clones alone and lacks a portion of them. The table lists around 200,000 clones, 86% of them singletons. Of note for this clone: The antigen is undetermined. The sample has other DNA sequences that encode this CDR3 too.

V and J are TRBV29-1 and TRBJ2-3; TRBD2 aligns across 10 bases. This receptor was identified in a woman aged 25 to 39 in good health and CMV-seronegative. The material sequenced was PBMCs. CDR3 bases: TGCAGCGTTGACCTAGCGGGAGTTACGGGAGGGTATTTT. It yields the protein CSVDLAGVTGGYF.